This TCR beta chain stems from a study of molecular identifiers for immune sequencing clone quantification. TCRdb used MiXCR to reprocess the PCR reads, holding one entry per CDR3 protein. Of around 320,000 distinct CDR3 sequences listed, roughly 24% are singletons. V was cut by 6 bases and J by 5 bases, with 17 bases left in between. The CDR3 contains 15 residues. In germline, CDR1 is MNHEY, CDR2 SMNVEV (reference sequence). What was sequenced was naive CD8+ T cells from blood, with Jurkat cell RNA spiked in. Subset noted: FACS-sorted CD8+CD4-CCR7+CD45RA+ naive T cells. J is TRBJ1-3 and V is TRBV27; D is ambiguous. The sequence derives from a human donor in good health. Some libraries in this study had Jurkat cell RNA spiked in. The CDR3 region is CASRPSGSLRNTIYF. The CDR3 DNA reads as TGTGCCAGCAGACCCTCCGGGAGCCTAAGAAACACCATATATTTT.